The clone carrying this T cell receptor beta chain was detected only a few times. Germline V CDR1 and CDR2: SEHNR, FQNEAQ (reference sequence). Trimming cost V 5 bases and J 5 bases; bases outside gene matches: 11. The CDR3 length is 16 residues. These data are taken from a study of identical twins. A template switching step contributed a universal primer site, while unique molecular identifiers were present in the cDNA. TCRdb re-called the 5' RACE reads through MiXCR, storing one row per CDR3 protein. In the table there are around 290,000 distinct CDR3 sequences, nearly 9.5% of which are singletons. These sequences were also reported in another study, on yellow fever vaccine responses in identical twins. That report adds: Vaccine-induced T cell responses in twins were reportedly observed to appear partly convergent, partly personalized.

The TCR originated in a woman aged 18-29 years in good health. The rearrangement uses TRBV7-9 and TRBJ2-1, with 8 bases matching TRBD1. Sequenced sample: CD8+ T cells sorted from blood. CDR3 amino acids: CASSISPDRANNEQFF. As DNA, the CDR3 is TGTGCCAGCAGCATTAGCCCGGACAGGGCCAACAATGAGCAGTTCTTC.